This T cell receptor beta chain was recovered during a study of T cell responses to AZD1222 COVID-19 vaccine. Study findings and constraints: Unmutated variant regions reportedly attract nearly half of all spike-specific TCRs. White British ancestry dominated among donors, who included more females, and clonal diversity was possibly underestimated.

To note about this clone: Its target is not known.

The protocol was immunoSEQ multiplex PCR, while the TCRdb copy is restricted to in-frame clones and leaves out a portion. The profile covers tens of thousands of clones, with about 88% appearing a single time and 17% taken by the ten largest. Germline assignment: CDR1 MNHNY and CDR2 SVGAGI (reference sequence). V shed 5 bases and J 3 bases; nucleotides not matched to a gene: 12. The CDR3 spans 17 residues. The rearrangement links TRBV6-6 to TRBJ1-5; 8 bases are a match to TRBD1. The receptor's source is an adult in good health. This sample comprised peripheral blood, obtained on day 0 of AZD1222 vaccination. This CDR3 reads CASSPGGDRLFNQPQHF. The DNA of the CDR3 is TGTGCCAGCAGTCCAGGGGGGGACAGGCTTTTCAATCAGCCCCAGCATTTT.